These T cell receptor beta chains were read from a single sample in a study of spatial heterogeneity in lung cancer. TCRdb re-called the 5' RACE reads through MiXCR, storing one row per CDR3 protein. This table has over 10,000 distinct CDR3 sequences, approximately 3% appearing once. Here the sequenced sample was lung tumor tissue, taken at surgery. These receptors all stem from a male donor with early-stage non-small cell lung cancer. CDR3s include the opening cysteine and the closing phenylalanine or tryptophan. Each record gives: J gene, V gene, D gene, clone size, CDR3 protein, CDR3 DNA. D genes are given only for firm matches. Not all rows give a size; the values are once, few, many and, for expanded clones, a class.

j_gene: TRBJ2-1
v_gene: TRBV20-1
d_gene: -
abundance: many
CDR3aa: CSARGGLVGSPTYNEQFF
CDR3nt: TGCAGTGCTAGAGGTGGCCTTGTCGGGTCCCCGACCTACAATGAGCAGTTCTTC

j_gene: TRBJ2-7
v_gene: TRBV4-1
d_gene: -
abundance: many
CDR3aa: CASSQVISGLAYEQYF
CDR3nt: TGCGCCAGCAGCCAAGTGATAAGCGGGCTTGCCTACGAGCAGTACTTC

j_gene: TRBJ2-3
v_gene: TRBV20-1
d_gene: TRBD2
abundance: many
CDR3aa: CSAPYGGYQDTQYF
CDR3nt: TGCAGTGCCCCCTACGGGGGGTACCAGGATACGCAGTATTTT

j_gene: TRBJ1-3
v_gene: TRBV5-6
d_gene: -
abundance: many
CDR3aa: CASSLGPGRSGNTIYF
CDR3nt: TGTGCCAGCAGCTTGGGGCCAGGACGCTCTGGAAACACCATATATTTT

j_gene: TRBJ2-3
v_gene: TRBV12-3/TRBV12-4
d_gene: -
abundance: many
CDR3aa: CASSLGGGRTDTQYF
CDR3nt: TGTGCCAGCAGTTTAGGGGGGGGGCGTACAGATACGCAGTATTTT

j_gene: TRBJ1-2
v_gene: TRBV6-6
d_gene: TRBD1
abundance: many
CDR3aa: CASSYFRGTEGYTF
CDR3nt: TGTGCCAGCAGTTACTTCAGGGGGACAGAAGGCTACACCTTC

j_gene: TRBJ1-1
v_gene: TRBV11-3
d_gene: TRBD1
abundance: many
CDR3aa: CASSPRQGLLNTEAFF
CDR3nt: TGTGCCAGCAGCCCCAGACAGGGTCTCCTGAACACTGAAGCTTTCTTT

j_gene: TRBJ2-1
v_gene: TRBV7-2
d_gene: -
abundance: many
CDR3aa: CASSLARARGEQFF
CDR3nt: TGTGCCAGCAGCTTAGCCAGGGCGCGGGGTGAGCAGTTCTTC

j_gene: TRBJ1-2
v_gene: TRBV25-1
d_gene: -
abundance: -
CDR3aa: CASAGPDSNYGYTF
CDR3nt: TGTGCCAGCGCAGGCCCCGACAGTAACTATGGCTACACCTTC

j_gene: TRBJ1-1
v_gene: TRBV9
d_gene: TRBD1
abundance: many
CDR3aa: CASSATDPRTGGFWRNTEAFF
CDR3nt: TGTGCCAGCAGCGCCACCGACCCGCGGACAGGGGGCTTTTGGAGGAACACTGAAGCTTTCTTT

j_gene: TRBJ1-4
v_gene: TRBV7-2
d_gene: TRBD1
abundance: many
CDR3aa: CASSQNTGGSNEKLFF
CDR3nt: TGTGCCAGCAGCCAGAATACAGGGGGCTCCAATGAAAAACTGTTTTTT

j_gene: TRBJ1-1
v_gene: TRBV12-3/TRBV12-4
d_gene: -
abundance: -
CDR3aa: CASSLSGRRGEAFF
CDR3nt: TGTGCCAGCAGTTTATCCGGACGACGAGGTGAAGCTTTCTTT

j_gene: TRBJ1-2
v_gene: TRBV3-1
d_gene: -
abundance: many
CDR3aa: CASSQRHSSGYTF
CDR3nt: TGTGCCAGCAGCCAGAGGCACAGCTCTGGCTACACCTTC

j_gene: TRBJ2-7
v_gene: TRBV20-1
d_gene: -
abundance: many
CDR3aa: CSAREGAYEQYF
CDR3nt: TGCAGTGCTAGGGAGGGGGCCTACGAGCAGTACTTC

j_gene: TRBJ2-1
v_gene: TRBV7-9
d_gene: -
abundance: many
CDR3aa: CASSPFGGEYNEQFF
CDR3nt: TGTGCCAGCAGCCCGTTCGGGGGAGAGTACAATGAGCAGTTCTTC

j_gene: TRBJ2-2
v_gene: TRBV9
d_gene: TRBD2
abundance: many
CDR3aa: CASSVVPAGGRYTGELFF
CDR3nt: TGTGCCAGCAGCGTAGTACCAGCGGGGGGGAGATACACCGGGGAGCTGTTTTTT

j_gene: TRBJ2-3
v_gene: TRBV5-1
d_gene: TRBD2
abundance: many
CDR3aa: CASSPPLAAITDTQYF
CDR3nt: TGCGCCAGCAGCCCCCCCCTAGCGGCCATCACAGATACGCAGTATTTT

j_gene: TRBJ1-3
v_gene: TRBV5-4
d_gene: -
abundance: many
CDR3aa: CASSSIGGQQNTIYF
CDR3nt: TGTGCCAGCAGCTCGATCGGGGGGCAACAAAACACCATATATTTT

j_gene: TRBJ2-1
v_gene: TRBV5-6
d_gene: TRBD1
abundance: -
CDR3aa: CASSPGQGRYEQFF
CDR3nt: TGTGCCAGCAGCCCTGGACAGGGGAGGTATGAGCAGTTCTTC

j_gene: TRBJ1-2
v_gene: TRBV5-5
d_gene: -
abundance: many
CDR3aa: CASSHLDGGSYGYTF
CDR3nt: TGTGCCAGCAGTCACCTGGATGGAGGGTCCTATGGCTACACCTTC

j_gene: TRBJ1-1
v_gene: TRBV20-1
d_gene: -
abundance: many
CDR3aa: CSARPLGRVGGEAFF
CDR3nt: TGCAGTGCTAGACCATTAGGCAGGGTTGGGGGTGAAGCTTTCTTT

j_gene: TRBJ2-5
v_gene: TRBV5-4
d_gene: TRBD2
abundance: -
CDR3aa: CASSFGPKRGGQETQYF
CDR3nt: TGTGCCAGCAGCTTCGGTCCGAAGCGGGGGGGCCAAGAGACCCAGTACTTC

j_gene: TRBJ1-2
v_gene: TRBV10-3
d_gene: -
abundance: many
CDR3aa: CAISESTRNSYGYTF
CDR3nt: TGTGCCATCAGTGAGTCGACCCGAAATAGCTATGGCTACACCTTC

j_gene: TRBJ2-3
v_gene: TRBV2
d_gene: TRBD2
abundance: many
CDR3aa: CASSAGLAGIDTQYF
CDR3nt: TGTGCCAGCAGTGCGGGGCTAGCGGGGATAGATACGCAGTATTTT